A single sample is the source of the 5 T cell receptor beta chains below, sequenced in a study of PD-1 blockade in classical Hodgkin lymphoma. Sample time point: cycle 4 day 1 (C4D1), after 5 to 7 weeks of nivolumab. With no exception, relapse followed autologous stem cell transplantation in all patients, and brentuximab vedotin exposure varied. Applied to thawed PBMCs, magnetic negative selection was the method used to isolate CD8+ T cells. Libraries were prepared by immunoSEQ multiplex PCR; TCRdb keeps only in-frame clonotypes and omits some of them. The sample carries about 20,000 clones, approximately 80% recorded once. The sequencing used CD8+ T cells from blood, collected before the fourth cycle of nivolumab. Receptors originate from a human donor with classical Hodgkin lymphoma.

The J gene is TRBJ1-4, the V gene TRBV14; D gene unclear. The CDR3 length is 17 residues. Trimming removed 1 base at V and 5 bases at J, with 17 bases between. Germline assignment: CDR1 SGHDN and CDR2 FVKESK. The CDR3 DNA is TGTGCCAGCAGCCAAGCCCGCGTAGGGCGTAGAAATGAAAAACTGTTTTTT. It yields the protein CASSQARVGRRNEKLFF.

This sequence joins TRBV29-1 and TRBJ1-3; no firm D call. This CDR3 spans 16 amino acids. V was pared by 0 bases and J by 0 bases, with 12 bases between. Germline-derived CDR1 and CDR2 are SQVTM and ANQGSEA. Here the CDR3 reads CSVEEHGVGSGNTIYF. Written as DNA, the CDR3 is TGCAGCGTTGAAGAGCACGGGGTCGGCTCTGGAAACACCATATATTTT.

This clone appeared a few times. The chain links TRBV2 to TRBJ2-1; D may be TRBD1 (6 bases). The ends were cut back, 6 bases at V and 9 bases at J, with 6 bases in the middle. Germline CDR1 is SNHLY and CDR2 is FYNNEI. The CDR3 has 10 amino acids. The DNA of the CDR3 is TGTGCCAGCAGGGGGGCTGAGCAGTTCTTC. Protein product: CASRGAEQFF.

The rearrangement links TRBV28 to TRBJ1-5, with D maybe TRBD1 (6 bases). Trimming left V 5 bases short and J 4 bases short, with 15 bases between. The V gene's germline CDR1 is MDHEN and CDR2 SYDVKM. This CDR3 spans 15 amino acids. The chain's CDR3 is CASSRGDIPNQPQHF. The DNA of the CDR3 is TGTGCCAGCAGTCGCGGGGACATCCCTAATCAGCCCCAGCATTTT.

This chain joins TRBV13 and TRBJ2-5; 8 bases line up with TRBD2. From germline, CDR1 is PRHDT and CDR2 FYEKMQ (reference sequence). The V segment lost 4 bases and the J segment 7 bases; nucleotides outside the gene matches: 14. This CDR3 comprises 16 residues. The CDR3 coding sequence is TGTGCCAGCAGCTCGCCGACTAGCGTTGCTTGGGGGACCCAGTACTTC. Its translation is CASSSPTSVAWGTQYF.